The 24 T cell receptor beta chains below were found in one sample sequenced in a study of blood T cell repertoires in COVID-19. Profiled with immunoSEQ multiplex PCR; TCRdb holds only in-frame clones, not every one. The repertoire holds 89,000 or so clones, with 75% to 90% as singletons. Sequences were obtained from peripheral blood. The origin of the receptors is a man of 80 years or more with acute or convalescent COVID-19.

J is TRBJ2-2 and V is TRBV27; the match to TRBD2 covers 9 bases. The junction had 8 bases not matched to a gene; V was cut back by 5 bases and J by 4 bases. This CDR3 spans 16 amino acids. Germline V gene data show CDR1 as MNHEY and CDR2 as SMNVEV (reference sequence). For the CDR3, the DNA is TGTGCCAGCAGTGACCACCTAGCGGGGTCCACCGGGGAGCTGTTTTTT. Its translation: CASSDHLAGSTGELFF.

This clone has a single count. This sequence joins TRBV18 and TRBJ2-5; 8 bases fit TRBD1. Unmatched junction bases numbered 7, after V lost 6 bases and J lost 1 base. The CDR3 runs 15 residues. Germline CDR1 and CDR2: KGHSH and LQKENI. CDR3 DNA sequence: TGTGCCAGCTCCCAATTACAGGGGGGCCAAGAGACCCAGTACTTC. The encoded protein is CASSQLQGGQETQYF.

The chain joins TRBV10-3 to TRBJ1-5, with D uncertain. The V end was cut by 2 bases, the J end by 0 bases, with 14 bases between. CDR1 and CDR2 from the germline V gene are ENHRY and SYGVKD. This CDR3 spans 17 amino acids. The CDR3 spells CAISEAAGYDSNQPQHF. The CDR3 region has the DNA TGTGCCATCAGTGAGGCAGCAGGCTACGATAGCAATCAGCCCCAGCATTTT.

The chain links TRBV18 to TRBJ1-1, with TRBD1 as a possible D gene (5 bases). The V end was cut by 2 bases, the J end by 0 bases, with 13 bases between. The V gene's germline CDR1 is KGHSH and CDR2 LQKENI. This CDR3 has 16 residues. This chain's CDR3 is CASSPGSQGMNTEAFF. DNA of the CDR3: TGTGCCAGCTCACCAGGTAGTCAGGGTATGAACACTGAAGCTTTCTTT.

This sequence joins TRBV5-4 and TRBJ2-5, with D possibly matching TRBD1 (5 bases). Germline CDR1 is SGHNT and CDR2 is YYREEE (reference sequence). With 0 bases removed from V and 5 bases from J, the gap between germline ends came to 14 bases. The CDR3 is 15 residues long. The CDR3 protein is CASSLDQGSGETQYF. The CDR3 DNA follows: TGTGCCAGCAGCTTGGACCAGGGATCTGGCGAGACCCAGTACTTC.

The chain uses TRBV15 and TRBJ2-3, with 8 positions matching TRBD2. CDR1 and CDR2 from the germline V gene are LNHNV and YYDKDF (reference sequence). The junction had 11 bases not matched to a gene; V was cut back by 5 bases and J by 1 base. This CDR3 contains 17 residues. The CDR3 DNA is TGTGCCACCAGCTCTGCAAGCGGGAGAATCGGCACAGATACGCAGTATTTT. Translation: CATSSASGRIGTDTQYF.

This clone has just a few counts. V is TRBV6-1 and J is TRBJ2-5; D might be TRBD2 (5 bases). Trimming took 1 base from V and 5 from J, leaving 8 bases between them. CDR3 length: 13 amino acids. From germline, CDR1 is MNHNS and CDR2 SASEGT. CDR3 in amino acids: CASSEDTGETQYF. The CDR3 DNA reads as TGTGCCAGCAGTGAAGACACGGGGGAGACCCAGTACTTC.

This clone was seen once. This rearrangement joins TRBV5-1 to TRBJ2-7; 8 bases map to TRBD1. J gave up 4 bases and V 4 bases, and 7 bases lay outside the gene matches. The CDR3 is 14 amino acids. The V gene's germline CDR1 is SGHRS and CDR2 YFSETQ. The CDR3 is CASSPRDRKYEQYF. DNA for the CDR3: TGCGCCAGCAGCCCCCGGGACAGGAAGTACGAGCAGTACTTC. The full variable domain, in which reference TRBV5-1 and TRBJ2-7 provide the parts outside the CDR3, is KAGVTQTPRYLIKTRGQQVTLSCSPISGHRSVSWYQQTPGQGLQFLFEYFSETQRNKGNFPGRFSGRQFSNSRSEMNVSTLELGDSALYLCASSPRDRKYEQYFGPGTRLTVT.

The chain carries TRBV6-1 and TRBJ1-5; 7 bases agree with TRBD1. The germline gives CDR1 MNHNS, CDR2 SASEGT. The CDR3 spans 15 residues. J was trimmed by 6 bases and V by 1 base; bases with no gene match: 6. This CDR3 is CASSEVGGRVQPQHF. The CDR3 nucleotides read TGTGCCAGCAGTGAAGTAGGGGGCAGGGTTCAGCCCCAGCATTTT.

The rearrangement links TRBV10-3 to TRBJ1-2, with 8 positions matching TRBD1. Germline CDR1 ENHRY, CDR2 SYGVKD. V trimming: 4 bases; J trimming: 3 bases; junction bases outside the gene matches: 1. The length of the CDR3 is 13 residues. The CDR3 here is CAISGQGHYGYTF. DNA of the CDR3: TGTGCCATCAGTGGACAGGGGCACTATGGCTACACCTTC.

The CDR3 sequence is CASSGRLSGSTDTQYF. CDR3 coding DNA: TGTGCCAGCAGTGGCCGACTGAGCGGAAGCACAGATACGCAGTATTTT. The chain carries TRBV28 and TRBJ2-3, with D maybe TRBD2 (5 bases). Germline V gene sequence: CDR1 MDHEN, CDR2 SYDVKM. The CDR3 covers 16 residues. Trimming removed 5 bases from V and 0 bases from J, with 15 bases in between. The variable domain in full, completed from reference TRBV28 and TRBJ2-3, reads DVKVTQSSRYLVKRTGEKVFLECVQDMDHENMFWYRQDPGLGLRLIYFSYDVKMKEKGDIPEGYSVSREKKERFSLILESASTNQTSMYLCASSGRLSGSTDTQYFGPGTRLTVL.

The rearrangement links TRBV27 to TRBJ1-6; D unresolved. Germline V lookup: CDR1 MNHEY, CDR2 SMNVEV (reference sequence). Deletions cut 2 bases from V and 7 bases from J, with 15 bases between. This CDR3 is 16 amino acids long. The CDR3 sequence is CASSLGRPGNNSPLHF. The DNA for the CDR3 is TGTGCCAGCAGTTTAGGTAGGCCGGGGAACAATTCACCCCTCCACTTT.

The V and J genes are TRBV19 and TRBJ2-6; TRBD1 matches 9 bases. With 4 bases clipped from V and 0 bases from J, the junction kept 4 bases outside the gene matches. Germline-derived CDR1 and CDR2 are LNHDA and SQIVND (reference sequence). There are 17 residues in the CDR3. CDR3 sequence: CASSKGQGISGANVLTF. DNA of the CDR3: TGTGCCAGTAGTAAGGGACAGGGTATCTCTGGGGCCAACGTCCTGACTTTC.

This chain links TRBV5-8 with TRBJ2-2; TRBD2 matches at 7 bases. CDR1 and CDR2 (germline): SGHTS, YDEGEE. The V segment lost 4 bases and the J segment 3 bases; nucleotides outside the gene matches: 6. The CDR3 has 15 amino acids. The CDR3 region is CASSLRSGDTGELFF. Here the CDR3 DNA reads TGTGCCAGCAGCCTCAGAAGCGGGGACACCGGGGAGCTGTTTTTT.

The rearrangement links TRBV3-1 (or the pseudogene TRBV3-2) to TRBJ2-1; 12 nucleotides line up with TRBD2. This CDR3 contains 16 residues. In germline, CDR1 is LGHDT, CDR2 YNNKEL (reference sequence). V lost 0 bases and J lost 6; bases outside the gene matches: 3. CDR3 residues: CASSQDRLAGVNEQFF. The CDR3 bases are TGTGCCAGCAGCCAAGATAGACTAGCGGGGGTCAATGAGCAGTTCTTC.

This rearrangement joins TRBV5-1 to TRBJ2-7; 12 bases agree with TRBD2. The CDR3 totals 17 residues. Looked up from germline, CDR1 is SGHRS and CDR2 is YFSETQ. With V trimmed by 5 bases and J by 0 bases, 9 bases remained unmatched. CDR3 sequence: CASRTGLAGLYSYEQYF. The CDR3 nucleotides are TGCGCCAGCAGGACCGGACTAGCGGGACTCTACTCCTACGAGCAGTACTTC.

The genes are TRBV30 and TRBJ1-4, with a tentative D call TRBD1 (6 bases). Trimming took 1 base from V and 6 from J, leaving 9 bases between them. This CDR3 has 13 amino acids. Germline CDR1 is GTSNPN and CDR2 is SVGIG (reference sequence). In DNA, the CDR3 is TGTGCCTGGAGTGGGGGGCTCGATGAAAAACTGTTTTTT. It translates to CAWSGGLDEKLFF. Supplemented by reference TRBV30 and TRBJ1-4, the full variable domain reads SQTIHQWPATLVQPVGSPLSLECTVEGTSNPNLYWYRQAAGRGLQLLFYSVGIGQISSEVPQNLSASRPQDRQFILSSKKLLLSDSGFYLCAWSGGLDEKLFFGSGTQLSVL.

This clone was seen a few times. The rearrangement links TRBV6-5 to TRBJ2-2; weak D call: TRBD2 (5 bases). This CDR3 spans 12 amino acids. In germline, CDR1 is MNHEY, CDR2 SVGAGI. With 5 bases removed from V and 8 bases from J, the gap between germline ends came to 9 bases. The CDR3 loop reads CASSTTTGELFF. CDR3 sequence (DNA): TGTGCCAGCAGTACGACTACGGGGGAGCTGTTTTTT.

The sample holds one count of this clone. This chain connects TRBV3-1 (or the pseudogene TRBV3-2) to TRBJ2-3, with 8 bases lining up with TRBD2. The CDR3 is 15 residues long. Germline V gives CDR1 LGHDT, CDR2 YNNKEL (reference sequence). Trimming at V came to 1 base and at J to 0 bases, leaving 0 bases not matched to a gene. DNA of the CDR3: TGTGCCAGCAGCCAAGGACTAGCGAGCACAGATACGCAGTATTTT. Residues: CASSQGLASTDTQYF.

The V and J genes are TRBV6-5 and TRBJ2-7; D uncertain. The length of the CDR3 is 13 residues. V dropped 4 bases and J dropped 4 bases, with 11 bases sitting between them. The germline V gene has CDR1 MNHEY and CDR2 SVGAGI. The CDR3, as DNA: TGTGCCAGCAGTTCCGATGTCGGGTACGAGCAGTACTTC. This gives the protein CASSSDVGYEQYF.

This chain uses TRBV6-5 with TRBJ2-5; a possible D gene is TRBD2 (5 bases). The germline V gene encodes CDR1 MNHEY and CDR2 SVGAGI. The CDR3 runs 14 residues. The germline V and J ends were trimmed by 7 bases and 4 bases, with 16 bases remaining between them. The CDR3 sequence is CASTREARGETQYF. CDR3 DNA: TGTGCCAGCACCCGGGAAGCACGGGGAGAGACCCAGTACTTC.

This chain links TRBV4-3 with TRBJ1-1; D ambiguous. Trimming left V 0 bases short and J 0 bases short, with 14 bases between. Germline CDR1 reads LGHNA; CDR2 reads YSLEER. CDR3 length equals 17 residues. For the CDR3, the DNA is TGCGCCAGCAGCCAAGATGCCCGAACGAACATGAACACTGAAGCTTTCTTT. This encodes CASSQDARTNMNTEAFF.

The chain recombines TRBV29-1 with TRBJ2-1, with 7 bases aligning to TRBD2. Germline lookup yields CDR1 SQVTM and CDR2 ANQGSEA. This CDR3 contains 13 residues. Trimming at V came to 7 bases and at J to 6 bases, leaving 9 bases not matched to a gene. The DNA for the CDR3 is TGCAGCGCGATACTAGCGATTTCCAATGAGCAGTTCTTC. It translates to CSAILAISNEQFF.

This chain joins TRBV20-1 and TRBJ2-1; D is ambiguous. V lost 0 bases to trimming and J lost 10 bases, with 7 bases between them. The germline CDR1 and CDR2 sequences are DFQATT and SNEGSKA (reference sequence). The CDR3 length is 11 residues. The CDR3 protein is CSARDRLEQFF. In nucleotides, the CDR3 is TGCAGTGCTAGAGATCGACTCGAGCAGTTCTTC.